Presented here are 5 T cell receptor beta chains from one specimen sequenced in a study of T cell responses to AZD1222 COVID-19 vaccine. TCRdb keeps only in-frame clones here, not all; method: immunoSEQ multiplex PCR. The table has roughly 120,000 clones, more than 70% seen once; the top ten hold around 4%. This material consisted of peripheral blood, taken 28 days after the second AZD1222 dose. The receptors originated from an adult who received the AZD1222 COVID-19 vaccine.

The gene calls are TRBV25-1 and TRBJ2-3; D uncertain. V dropped 4 bases and J dropped 0 bases, with 14 bases sitting between them. This CDR3 comprises 16 residues. From germline, CDR1 is MGHDK and CDR2 SYGVNS. The CDR3 loop is CASSGSSGFSTDTQYF. The CDR3 nucleotides are TGTGCCAGCAGTGGGTCTTCCGGGTTTAGCACAGATACGCAGTATTTT.

The CDR3 DNA reads as TGTGCCACCAGCGGCCTCGGGGGAGGTTACAATGAGCAGTTCTTC. Its translation: CATSGLGGGYNEQFF. The rearrangement uses TRBV15 and TRBJ2-1, with TRBD2 as a possible D gene (6 bases). Per the germline V gene, CDR1 is LNHNV and CDR2 is YYDKDF (reference sequence). The germline V and J ends were trimmed by 5 bases and 4 bases, with 15 bases remaining between them. CDR3 length: 15 residues.

This clone was seen a single time. The chain links TRBV19 to TRBJ1-1; D gene unclear. Germline values: CDR1 LNHDA, CDR2 SQIVND (reference sequence). CDR3 size: 11 residues. Deletions cut 11 bases from V and 1 base from J, with 8 bases between. This CDR3 is CAVKENTEAFF. DNA for the CDR3: TGTGCCGTAAAGGAGAACACTGAAGCTTTCTTT.

V gene TRBV14 combines with J gene TRBJ1-1, with no clear D. The CDR3 length is 14 residues. The V gene lost 1 base and the J gene lost 5 bases, with 11 bases spanning the gap. CDR1 SGHDN and CDR2 FVKESK come from the germline V gene. The CDR3 loop is CASSQGSGTTEAFF. For the CDR3, the DNA is TGTGCCAGCAGCCAAGGCAGTGGAACGACTGAAGCTTTCTTT.

The rearrangement joins TRBV9 to TRBJ1-6; the match to TRBD1 covers 7 bases. The ends lost 0 bases at V and 10 bases at J; junction bases unmatched: 7. The CDR3 spans 15 residues. CDR1 is SGDLS and CDR2 is YYNGEE in the germline V gene. The CDR3 nucleotides are TGTGCCAGCAGCGTAGGAGTTCAGGGGGAGTCACCCCTCCACTTT. It translates to CASSVGVQGESPLHF. The whole variable domain, filled in from reference TRBV9 and TRBJ1-6, reads DSGVTQTPKHLITATGQRVTLRCSPRSGDLSVYWYQQSLDQGLQFLIQYYNGEERAKGNILERFSAQQFPDLHSELNLSSLELGDSALYFCASSVGVQGESPLHFGNGTRLTVT.